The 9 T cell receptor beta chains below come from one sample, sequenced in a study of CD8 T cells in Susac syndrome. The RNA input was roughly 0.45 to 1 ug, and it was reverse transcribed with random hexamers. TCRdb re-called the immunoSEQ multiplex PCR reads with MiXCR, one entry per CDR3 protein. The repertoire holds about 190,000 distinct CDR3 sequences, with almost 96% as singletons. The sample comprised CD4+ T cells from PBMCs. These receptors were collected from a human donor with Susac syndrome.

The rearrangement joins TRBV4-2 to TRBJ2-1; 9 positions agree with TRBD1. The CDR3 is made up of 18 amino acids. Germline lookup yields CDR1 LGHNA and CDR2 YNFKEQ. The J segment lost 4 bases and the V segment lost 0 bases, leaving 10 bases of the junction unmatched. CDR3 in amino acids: CASSQESNPTGGYNEQFF. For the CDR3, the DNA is TGTGCCAGCAGCCAAGAGTCGAATCCGACAGGGGGGTACAATGAGCAGTTCTTC.

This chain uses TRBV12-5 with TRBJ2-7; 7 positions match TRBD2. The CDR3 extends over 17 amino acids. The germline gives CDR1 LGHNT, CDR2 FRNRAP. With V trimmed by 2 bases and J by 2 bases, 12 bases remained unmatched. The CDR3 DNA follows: TGTGCTAGTGGTTTGCGACCCTTCGCGGGGACTACCTACGAGCAGTACTTC. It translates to CASGLRPFAGTTYEQYF. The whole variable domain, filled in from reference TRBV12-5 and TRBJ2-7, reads DARVTQTPRHKVTEMGQEVTMRCQPILGHNTVFWYRQTMMQGLELLAYFRNRAPLDDSGMPKDRFSAEMPDATLATLKIQPSEPRDSAVYFCASGLRPFAGTTYEQYFGPGTRLTVT.

In DNA form, the CDR3 reads TGTGCCAGCAGCTCCCGACAGGACCGAGCTTTCTTT. The encoded protein is CASSSRQDRAFF. The rearrangement uses TRBV7-9 and TRBJ1-1, with D possibly matching TRBD1 (6 bases). The CDR3 contains 12 residues. CDR1 and CDR2 (germline): SEHNR, FQNEAQ (reference sequence). V was cut by 4 bases and J by 10 bases, with 13 bases left in between.

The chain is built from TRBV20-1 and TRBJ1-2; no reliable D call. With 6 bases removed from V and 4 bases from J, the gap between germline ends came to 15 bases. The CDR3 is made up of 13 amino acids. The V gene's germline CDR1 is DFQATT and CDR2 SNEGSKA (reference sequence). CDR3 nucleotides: TGCAGTGCAGCACCGGGTCGAAGCTATGGCTACACCTTC. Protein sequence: CSAAPGRSYGYTF.

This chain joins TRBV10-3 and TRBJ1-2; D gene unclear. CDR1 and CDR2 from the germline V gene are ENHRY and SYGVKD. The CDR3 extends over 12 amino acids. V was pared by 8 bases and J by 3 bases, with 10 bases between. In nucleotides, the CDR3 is TGTGCCATCCGGGAGATGGACTATGGCTACACCTTC. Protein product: CAIREMDYGYTF.

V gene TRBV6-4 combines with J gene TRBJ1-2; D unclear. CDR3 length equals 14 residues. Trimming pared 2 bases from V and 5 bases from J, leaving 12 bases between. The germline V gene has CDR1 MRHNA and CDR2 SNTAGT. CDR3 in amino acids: CASSDPPAVYGYTF. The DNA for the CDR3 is TGTGCCAGCAGTGACCCTCCAGCAGTTTATGGCTACACCTTC.

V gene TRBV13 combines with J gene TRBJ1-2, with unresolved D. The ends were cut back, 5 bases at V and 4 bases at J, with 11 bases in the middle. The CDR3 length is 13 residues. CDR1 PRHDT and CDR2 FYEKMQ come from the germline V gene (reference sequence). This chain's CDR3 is CASSKNRGYGYTF. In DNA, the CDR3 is TGTGCCAGCAGCAAAAACAGAGGCTATGGCTACACCTTC. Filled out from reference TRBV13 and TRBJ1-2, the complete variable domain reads AAGVIQSPRHLIKEKRETATLKCYPIPRHDTVYWYQQGPGQDPQFLISFYEKMQSDKGSIPDRFSAQQFSDYHSELNMSSLELGDSALYFCASSKNRGYGYTFGSGTRLTVV.

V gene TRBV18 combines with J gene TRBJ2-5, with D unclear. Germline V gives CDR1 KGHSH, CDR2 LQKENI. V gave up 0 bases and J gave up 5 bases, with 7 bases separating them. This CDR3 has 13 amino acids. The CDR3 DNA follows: TGTGCCAGCTCACCACCGTCCGAGGAGACCCAGTACTTC. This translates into CASSPPSEETQYF.

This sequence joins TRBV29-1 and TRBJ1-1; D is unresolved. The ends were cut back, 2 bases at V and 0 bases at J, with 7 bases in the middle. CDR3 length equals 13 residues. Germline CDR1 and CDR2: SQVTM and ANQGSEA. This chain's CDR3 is CSVEKGVNTEAFF. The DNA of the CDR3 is TGCAGCGTTGAAAAGGGAGTGAACACTGAAGCTTTCTTT.